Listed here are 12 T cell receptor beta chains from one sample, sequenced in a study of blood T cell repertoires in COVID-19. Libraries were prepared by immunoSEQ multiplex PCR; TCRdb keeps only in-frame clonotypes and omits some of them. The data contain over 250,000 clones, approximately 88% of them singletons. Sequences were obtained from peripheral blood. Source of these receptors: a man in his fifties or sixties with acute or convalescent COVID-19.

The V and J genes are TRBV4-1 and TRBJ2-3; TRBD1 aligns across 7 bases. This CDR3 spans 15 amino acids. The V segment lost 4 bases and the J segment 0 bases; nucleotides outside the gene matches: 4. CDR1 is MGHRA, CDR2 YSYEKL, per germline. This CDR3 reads CASSRNRGSTDTQYF. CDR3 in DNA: TGCGCCAGCAGCCGGAACAGGGGCAGCACAGATACGCAGTATTTT.

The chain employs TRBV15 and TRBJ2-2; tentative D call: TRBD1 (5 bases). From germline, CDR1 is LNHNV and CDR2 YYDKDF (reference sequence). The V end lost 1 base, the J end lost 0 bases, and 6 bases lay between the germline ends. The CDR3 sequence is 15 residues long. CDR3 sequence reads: CATSRAQANTGELFF. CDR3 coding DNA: TGTGCCACCAGCAGAGCACAGGCGAACACCGGGGAGCTGTTTTTT.

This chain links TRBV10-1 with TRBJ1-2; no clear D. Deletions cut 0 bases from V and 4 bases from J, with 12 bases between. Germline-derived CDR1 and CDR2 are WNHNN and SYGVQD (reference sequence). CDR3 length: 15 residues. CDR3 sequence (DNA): TGCGCCAGCAGTGAGTCGAGAGGGAGCGCCTATGGCTACACCTTC. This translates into CASSESRGSAYGYTF.

The CDR3 nucleotides read TGTGCCAGCAGCCTTTCTAGCGGGGGGGCTTACAGTTACGAGCAGTACTTC. The encoded protein is CASSLSSGGAYSYEQYF. V is TRBV3-1 (or the pseudogene TRBV3-2) and J is TRBJ2-7, with 12 bases that match TRBD2. The CDR3 totals 17 residues. V was clipped by 4 bases and J by 4 bases; unmatched bases: 11. Germline V gene lookup returns CDR1 LGHDT and CDR2 YNNKEL (reference sequence).

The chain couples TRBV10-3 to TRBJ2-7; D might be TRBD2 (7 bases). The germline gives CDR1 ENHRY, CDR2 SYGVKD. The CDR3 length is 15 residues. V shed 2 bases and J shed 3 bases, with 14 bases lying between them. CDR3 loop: CAISEPGGAFYEQYF. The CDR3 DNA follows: TGTGCCATCAGTGAGCCGGGGGGCGCCTTCTACGAGCAGTACTTC.

CDR3 in DNA: TGTGCCAGCAGCCCGGAAGCCGACAGGGGTCGACCCTACGAGCAGTACTTC. As protein: CASSPEADRGRPYEQYF. The J gene is TRBJ2-7, the V gene TRBV7-3, with TRBD1 matching over 8 bases. This CDR3 spans 17 amino acids. The V segment lost 5 bases and the J segment 2 bases; nucleotides outside the gene matches: 14. Germline CDR1 is SGHTA and CDR2 is FQGTGA.

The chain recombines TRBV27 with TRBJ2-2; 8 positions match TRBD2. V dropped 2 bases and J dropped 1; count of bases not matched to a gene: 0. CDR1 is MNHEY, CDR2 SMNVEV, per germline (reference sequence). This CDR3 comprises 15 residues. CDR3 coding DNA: TGTGCCAGCAGTTTAACTAGCGGGAACACCGGGGAGCTGTTTTTT. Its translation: CASSLTSGNTGELFF.

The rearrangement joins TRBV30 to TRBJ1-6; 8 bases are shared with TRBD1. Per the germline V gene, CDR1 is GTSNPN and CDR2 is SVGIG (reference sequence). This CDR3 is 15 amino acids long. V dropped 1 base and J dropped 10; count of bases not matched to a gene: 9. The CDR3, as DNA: TGTGCCTGGAGTGGAGGGGGACAGGAGGTCTCACCCCTCCACTTT. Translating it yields CAWSGGGQEVSPLHF. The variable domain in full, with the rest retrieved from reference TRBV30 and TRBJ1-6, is SQTIHQWPATLVQPVGSPLSLECTVEGTSNPNLYWYRQAAGRGLQLLFYSVGIGQISSEVPQNLSASRPQDRQFILSSKKLLLSDSGFYLCAWSGGGQEVSPLHFGNGTRLTVT.

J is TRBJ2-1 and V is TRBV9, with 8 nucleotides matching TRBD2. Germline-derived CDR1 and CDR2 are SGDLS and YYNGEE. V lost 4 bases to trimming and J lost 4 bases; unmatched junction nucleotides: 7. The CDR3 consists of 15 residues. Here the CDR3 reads CASSQTSGAYNEQFF. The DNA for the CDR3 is TGTGCCAGCAGCCAAACTAGCGGAGCATACAATGAGCAGTTCTTC.

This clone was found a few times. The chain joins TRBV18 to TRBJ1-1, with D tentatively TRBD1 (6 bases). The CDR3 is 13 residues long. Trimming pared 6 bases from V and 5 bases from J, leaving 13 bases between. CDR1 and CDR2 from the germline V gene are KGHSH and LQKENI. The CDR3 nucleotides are TGTGCCAGCTCGCGAGCAACAGGGACTGAAGCTTTCTTT. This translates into CASSRATGTEAFF.

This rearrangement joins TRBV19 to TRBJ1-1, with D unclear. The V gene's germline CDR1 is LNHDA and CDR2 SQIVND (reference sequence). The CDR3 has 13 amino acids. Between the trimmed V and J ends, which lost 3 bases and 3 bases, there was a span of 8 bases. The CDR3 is CASSILGDTEAFF. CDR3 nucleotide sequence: TGTGCCAGTAGTATTTTGGGCGACACTGAAGCTTTCTTT. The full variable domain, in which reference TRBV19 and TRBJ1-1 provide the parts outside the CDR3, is DGGITQSPKYLFRKEGQNVTLSCEQNLNHDAMYWYRQDPGQGLRLIYYSQIVNDFQKGDIAEGYSVSREKKESFPLTVTSAQKNPTAFYLCASSILGDTEAFFGQGTRLTVV.

The CDR3 sequence: CASSPKLRQDSHYGYTF. The CDR3 DNA reads TGTGCCAGCTCACCCAAATTACGACAGGACTCGCACTATGGCTACACCTTC. The chain employs TRBV18 and TRBJ1-2, with D maybe TRBD1 (6 bases). The CDR3 has 17 amino acids. V shed 3 bases and J shed 3 bases, with 20 bases lying between them. CDR1 KGHSH and CDR2 LQKENI come from the germline V gene.